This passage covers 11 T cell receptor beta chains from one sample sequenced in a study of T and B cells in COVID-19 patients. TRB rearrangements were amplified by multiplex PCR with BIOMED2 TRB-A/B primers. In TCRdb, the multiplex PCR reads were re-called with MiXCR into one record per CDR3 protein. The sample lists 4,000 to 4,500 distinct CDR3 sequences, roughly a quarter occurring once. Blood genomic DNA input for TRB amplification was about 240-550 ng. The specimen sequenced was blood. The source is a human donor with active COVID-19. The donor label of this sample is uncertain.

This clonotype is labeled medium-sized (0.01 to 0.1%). This CDR3 is CASSKEGTSGVGETQYF. CDR3 nucleotides: TGTGCCAGTAGTAAGGAAGGAACTAGCGGGGTCGGGGAGACCCAGTACTTC. The J gene is TRBJ2-5, the V gene TRBV19; 10 bases are a match to TRBD2. There are 17 residues in the CDR3. V dropped 4 bases and J dropped 5; count of bases not matched to a gene: 13. The germline V gene encodes CDR1 LNHDA and CDR2 SQIVND (reference sequence).

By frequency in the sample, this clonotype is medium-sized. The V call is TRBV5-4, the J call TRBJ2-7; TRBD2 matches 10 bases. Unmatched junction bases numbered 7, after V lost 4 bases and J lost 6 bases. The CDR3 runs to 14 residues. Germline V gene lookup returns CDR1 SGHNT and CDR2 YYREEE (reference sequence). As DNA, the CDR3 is TGTGCCAGCAGCAGGGGGACTAGCGAAACCGAGCAGTACTTC. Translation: CASSRGTSETEQYF.

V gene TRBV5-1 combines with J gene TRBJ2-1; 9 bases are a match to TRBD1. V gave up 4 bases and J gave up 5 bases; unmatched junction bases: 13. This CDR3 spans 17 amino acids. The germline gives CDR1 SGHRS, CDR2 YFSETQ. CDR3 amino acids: CASSASSLGTGHNEQFF. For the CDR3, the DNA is TGCGCCAGCAGCGCGTCGTCCCTCGGGACAGGGCACAATGAGCAGTTCTTC.

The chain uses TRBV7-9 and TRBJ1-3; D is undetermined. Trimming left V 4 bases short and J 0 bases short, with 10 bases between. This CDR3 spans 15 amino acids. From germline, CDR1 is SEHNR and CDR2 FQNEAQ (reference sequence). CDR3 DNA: TGTGCCAGCAGCTCCCTAAGCAGCTCTGGAAACACCATATATTTT. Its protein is CASSSLSSSGNTIYF. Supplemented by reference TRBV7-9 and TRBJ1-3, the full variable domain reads DTGVSQNPRHKITKRGQNVTFRCDPISEHNRLYWYRQTLGQGPEFLTYFQNEAQLEKSRLLSDRFSAERPKGSFSTLEIQRTEQGDSAMYLCASSSLSSSGNTIYFGEGSWLTVV.

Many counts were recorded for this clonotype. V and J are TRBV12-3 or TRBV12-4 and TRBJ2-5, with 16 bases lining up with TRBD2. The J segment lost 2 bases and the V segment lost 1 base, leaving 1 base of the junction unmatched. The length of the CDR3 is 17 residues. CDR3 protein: CASSLGGLAGGQETQYF. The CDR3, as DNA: TGTGCCAGCAGTTTAGGGGGACTAGCGGGGGGGCAAGAGACCCAGTACTTC.

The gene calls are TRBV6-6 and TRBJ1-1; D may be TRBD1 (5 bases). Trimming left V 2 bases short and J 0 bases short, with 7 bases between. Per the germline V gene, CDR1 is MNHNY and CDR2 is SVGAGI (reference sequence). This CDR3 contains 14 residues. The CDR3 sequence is CASSYGGLNTEAFF. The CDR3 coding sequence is TGTGCCAGCAGTTACGGGGGACTGAACACTGAAGCTTTCTTT.

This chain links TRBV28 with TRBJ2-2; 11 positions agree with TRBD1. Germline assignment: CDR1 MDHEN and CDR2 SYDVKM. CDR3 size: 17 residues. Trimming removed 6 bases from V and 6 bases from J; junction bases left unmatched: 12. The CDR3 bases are TGTGCCAGCAGCTTGGACAGGGGGCGGCTGCGGGCCGGGGAGCTGTTTTTT. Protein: CASSLDRGRLRAGELFF.

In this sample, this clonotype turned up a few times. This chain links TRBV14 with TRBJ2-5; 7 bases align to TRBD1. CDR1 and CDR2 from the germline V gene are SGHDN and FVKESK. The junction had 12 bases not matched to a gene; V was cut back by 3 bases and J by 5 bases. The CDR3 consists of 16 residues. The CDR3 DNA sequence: TGTGCCAGCAGCCAGAACAGGGGCTCGAGGCTTGAGACCCAGTACTTC. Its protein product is CASSQNRGSRLETQYF.

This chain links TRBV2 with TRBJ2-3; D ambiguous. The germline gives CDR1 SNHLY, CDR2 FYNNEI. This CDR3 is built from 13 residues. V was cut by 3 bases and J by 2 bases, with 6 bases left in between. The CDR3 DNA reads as TGTGCCAGCAGTGATGTCTCCACAGATACGCAGTATTTT. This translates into CASSDVSTDTQYF.

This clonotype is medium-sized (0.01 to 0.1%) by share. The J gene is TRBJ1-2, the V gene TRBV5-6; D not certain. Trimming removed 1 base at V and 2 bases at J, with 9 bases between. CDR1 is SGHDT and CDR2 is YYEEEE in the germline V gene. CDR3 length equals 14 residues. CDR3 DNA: TGTGCCAGCAGCTTGCAGTCCCTAAACTATGGCTACACCTTC. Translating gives CASSLQSLNYGYTF.

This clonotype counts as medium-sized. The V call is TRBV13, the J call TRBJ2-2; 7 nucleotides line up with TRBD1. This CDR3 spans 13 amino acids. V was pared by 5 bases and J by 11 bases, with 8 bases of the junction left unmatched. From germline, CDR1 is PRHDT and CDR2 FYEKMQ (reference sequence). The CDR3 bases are TGTGCCAGCAGCACCCAGGACAGGCCCGAGCTGTTTTTT. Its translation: CASSTQDRPELFF.